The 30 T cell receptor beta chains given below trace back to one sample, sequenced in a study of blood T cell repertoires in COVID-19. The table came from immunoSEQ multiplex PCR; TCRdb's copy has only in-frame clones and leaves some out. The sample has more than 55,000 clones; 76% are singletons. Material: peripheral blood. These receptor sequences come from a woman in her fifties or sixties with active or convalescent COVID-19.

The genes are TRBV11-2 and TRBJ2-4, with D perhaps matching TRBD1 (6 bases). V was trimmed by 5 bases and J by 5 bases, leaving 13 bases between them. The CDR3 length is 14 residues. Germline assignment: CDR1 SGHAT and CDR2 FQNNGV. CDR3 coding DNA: TGTGCCAGCAGCCGGGACAACGCCGAAAACATTCAGTACTTC. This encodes CASSRDNAENIQYF.

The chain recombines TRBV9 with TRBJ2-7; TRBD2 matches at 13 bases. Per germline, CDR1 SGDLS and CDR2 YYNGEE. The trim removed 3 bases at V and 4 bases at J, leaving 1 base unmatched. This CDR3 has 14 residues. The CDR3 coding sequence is TGTGCCAGCAGCGGGGGACTAGCGGGGTACGAGCAGTACTTC. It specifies CASSGGLAGYEQYF.

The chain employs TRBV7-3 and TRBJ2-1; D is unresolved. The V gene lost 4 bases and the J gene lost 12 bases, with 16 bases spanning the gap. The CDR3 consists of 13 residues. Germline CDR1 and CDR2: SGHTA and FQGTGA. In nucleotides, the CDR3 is TGTGCCAGCAGCTGGATCCGAGGCGCTTGGCAGTTCTTC. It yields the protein CASSWIRGAWQFF.

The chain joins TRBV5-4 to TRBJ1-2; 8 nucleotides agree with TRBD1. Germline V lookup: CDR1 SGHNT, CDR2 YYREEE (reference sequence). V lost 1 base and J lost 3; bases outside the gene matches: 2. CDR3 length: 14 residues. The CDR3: CASSLPGQDYGYTF. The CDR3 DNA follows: TGTGCCAGCAGCTTGCCGGGACAGGACTATGGCTACACCTTC.

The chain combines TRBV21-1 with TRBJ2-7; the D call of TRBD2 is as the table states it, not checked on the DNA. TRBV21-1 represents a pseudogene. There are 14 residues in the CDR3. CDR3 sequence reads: CASMSGLQSYEQYF. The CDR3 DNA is TGTGCCAGCATGTCGGGACTCCAATCCTACGAGCAGTACTTC.

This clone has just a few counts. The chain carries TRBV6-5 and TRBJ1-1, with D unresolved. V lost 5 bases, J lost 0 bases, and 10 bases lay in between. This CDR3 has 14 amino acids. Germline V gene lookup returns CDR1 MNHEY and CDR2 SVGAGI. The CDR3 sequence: CASSPPGLNTEAFF. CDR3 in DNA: TGTGCCAGCAGTCCCCCGGGATTGAACACTGAAGCTTTCTTT.

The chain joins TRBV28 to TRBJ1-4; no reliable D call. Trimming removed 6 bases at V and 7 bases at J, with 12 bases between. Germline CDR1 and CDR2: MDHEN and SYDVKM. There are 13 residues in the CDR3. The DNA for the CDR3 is TGTGCCAGCAGGGAGGACCATTTTGAAAAACTGTTTTTT. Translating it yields CASREDHFEKLFF. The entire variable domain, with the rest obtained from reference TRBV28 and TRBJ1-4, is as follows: DVKVTQSSRYLVKRTGEKVFLECVQDMDHENMFWYRQDPGLGLRLIYFSYDVKMKEKGDIPEGYSVSREKKERFSLILESASTNQTSMYLCASREDHFEKLFFGSGTQLSVL.

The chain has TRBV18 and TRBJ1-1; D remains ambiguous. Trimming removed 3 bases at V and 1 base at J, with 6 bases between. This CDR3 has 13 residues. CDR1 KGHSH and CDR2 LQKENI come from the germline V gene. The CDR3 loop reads CASSPTTNTEAFF. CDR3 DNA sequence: TGTGCCAGCTCACCCACAACGAACACTGAAGCTTTCTTT.

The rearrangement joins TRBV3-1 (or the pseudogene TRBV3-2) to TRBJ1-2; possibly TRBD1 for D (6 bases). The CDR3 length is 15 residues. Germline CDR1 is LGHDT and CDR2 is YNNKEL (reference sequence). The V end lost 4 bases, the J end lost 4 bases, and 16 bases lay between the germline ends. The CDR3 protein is CASSPLAGAGYGYTF. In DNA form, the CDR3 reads TGTGCCAGCAGCCCCCTCGCGGGGGCCGGCTATGGCTACACCTTC.

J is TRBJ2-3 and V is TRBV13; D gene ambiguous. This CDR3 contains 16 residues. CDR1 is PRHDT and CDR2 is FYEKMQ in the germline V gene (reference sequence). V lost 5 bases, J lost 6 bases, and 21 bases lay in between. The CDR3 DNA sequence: TGTGCCAGCAGCCCCCCAGAGCCCGGGTTACGGGATACGCAGTATTTT. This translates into CASSPPEPGLRDTQYF. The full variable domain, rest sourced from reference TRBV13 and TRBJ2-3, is AAGVIQSPRHLIKEKRETATLKCYPIPRHDTVYWYQQGPGQDPQFLISFYEKMQSDKGSIPDRFSAQQFSDYHSELNMSSLELGDSALYFCASSPPEPGLRDTQYFGPGTRLTVL.

The CDR3 loop is CASTPPRSAYEQYF. CDR3 sequence (DNA): TGTGCCAGCACCCCCCCACGTTCGGCCTACGAGCAGTACTTC. This chain connects TRBV7-8 to TRBJ2-7; D call uncertain. Germline CDR1 and CDR2: SGHVS and FQNEAQ. The CDR3 totals 14 residues. V was trimmed by 7 bases and J by 2 bases, leaving 15 bases between them.

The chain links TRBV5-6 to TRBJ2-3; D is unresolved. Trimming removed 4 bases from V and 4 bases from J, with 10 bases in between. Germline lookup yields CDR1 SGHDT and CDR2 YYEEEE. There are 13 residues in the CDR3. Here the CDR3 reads CASSRQDPDTQYF. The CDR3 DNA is TGTGCCAGCAGCCGCCAGGATCCAGATACGCAGTATTTT.

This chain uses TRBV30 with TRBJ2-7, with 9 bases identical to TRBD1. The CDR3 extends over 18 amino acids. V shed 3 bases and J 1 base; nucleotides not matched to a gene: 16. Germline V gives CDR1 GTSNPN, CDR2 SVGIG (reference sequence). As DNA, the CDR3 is TGTGCCTGGAGCCCCGGGACAGGGATGGCTTTGGCGTCCTACGAGCAGTACTTC. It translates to CAWSPGTGMALASYEQYF.

DNA for the CDR3: TGTGCCAGCTCACCACAACCGAGCACTGGAAACACCATATATTTT. Encoded protein: CASSPQPSTGNTIYF. The gene calls are TRBV18 and TRBJ1-3; unclear D gene. Trimming cost V 1 base and J 2 bases, with 9 bases left between them. The CDR3 has 15 residues. CDR1 is KGHSH, CDR2 LQKENI, per germline.

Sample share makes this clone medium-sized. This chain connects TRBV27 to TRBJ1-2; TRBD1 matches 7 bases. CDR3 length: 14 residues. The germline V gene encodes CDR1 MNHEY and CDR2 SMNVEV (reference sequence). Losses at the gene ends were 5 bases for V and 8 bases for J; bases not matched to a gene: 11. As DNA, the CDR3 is TGTGCCAGCAGTAGGGACAGCCCCAGGGGGGGCTACACCTTC. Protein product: CASSRDSPRGGYTF.

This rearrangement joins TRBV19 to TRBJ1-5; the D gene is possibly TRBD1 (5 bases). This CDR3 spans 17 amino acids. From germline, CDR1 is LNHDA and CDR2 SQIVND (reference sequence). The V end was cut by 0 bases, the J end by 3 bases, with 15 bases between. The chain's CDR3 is CASSIDQGGLLNQPQHF. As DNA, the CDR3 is TGTGCCAGTAGTATAGATCAGGGAGGCCTTCTCAATCAGCCCCAGCATTTT.

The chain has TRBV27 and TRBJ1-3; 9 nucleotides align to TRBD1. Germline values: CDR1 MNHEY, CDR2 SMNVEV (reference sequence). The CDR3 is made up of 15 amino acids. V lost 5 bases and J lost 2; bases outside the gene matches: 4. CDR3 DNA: TGTGCCAGCAGTCCGCGGGACAGGGCTGGAAACACCATATATTTT. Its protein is CASSPRDRAGNTIYF.

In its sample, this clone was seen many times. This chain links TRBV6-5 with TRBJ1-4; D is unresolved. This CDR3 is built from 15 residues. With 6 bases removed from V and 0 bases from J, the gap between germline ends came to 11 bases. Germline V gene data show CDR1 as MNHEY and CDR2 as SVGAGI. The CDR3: CASSPSVATNEKLFF. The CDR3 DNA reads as TGTGCCAGCAGCCCGTCGGTTGCAACTAATGAAAAACTGTTTTTT.

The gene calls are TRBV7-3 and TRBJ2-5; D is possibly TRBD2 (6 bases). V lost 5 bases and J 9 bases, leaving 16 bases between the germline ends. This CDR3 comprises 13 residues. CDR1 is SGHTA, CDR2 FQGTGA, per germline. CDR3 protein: CASSAGAPGAQYF. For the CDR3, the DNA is TGTGCCAGCAGCGCCGGGGCCCCGGGGGCCCAGTACTTC.

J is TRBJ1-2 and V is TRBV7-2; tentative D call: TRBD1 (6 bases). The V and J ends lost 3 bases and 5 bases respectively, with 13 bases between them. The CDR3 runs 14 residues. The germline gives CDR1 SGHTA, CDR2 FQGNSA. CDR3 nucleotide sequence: TGTGCCAGCAGCTTCACGGACAGCTTTTATGGCTACACCTTC. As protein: CASSFTDSFYGYTF.

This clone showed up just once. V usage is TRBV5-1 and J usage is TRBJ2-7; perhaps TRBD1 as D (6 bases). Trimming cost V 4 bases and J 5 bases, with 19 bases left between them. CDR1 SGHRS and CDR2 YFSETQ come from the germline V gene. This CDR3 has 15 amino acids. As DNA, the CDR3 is TGCGCCAGCAGCCTTCCCTCCCAGGGGATCGACGAGCAGTACTTC. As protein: CASSLPSQGIDEQYF.

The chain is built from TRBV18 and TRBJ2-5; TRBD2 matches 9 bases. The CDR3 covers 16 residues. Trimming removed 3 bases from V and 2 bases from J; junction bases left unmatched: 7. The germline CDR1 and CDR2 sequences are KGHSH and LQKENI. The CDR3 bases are TGTGCCAGCTCACCGGAACTAGCGGGCGGTCAAGAGACCCAGTACTTC. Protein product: CASSPELAGGQETQYF.

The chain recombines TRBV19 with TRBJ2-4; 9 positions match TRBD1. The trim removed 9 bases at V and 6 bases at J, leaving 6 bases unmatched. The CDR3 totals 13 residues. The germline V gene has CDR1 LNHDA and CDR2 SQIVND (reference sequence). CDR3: CASSQGQGNIQYF. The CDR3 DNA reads TGTGCCAGCTCCCAGGGACAGGGAAACATTCAGTACTTC.

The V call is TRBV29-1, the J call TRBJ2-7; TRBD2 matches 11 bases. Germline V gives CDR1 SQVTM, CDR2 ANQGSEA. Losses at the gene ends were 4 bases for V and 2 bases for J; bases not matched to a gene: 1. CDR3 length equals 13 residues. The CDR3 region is CSVVTSGTYEQYF. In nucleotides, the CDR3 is TGCAGCGTTGTGACTAGCGGGACCTACGAGCAGTACTTC.

DNA of the CDR3: TGTGCCAGCAACCGCAGGGCCGAGAATTCACCCCTCCACTTT. Translated: CASNRRAENSPLHF. The chain links TRBV6-5 to TRBJ1-6; D possibly corresponds to TRBD1 (5 bases). The CDR3 totals 14 residues. CDR1 and CDR2 (germline): MNHEY, SVGAGI. Trimming cost V 7 bases and J 7 bases, with 14 bases left between them.

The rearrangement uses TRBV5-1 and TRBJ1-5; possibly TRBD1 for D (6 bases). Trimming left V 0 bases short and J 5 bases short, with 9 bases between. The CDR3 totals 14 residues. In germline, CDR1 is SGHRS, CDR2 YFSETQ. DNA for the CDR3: TGCGCCAGCAGCTTGGTCGAGGGGGATCAGCCCCAGCATTTT. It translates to CASSLVEGDQPQHF.

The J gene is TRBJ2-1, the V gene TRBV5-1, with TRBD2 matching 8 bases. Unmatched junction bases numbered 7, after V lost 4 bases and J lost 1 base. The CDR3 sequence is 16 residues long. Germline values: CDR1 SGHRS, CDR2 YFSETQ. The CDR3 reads CASSQTAGGSYNEQFF. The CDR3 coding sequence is TGCGCCAGCAGCCAAACGGCGGGAGGTTCCTACAATGAGCAGTTCTTC.

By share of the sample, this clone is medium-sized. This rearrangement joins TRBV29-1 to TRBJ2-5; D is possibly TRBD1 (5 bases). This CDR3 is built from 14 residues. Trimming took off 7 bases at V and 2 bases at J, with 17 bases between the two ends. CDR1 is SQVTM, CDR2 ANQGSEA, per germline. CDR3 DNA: TGCAGCGCAGGTGGAGCAGGGCCACAAGAGACCCAGTACTTC. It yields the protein CSAGGAGPQETQYF.

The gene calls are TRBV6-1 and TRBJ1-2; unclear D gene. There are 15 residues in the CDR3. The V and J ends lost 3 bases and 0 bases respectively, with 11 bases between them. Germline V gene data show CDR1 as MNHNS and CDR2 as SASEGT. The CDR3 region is CASSDAGSANYGYTF. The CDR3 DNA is TGTGCCAGCAGTGACGCCGGGAGCGCTAACTATGGCTACACCTTC.

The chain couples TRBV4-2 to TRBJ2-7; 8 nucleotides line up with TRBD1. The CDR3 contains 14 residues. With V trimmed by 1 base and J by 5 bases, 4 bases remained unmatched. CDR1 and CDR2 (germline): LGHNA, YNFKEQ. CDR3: CASSQGWTGNEQYF. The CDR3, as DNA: TGTGCCAGCAGCCAAGGCTGGACAGGGAACGAGCAGTACTTC.